The rows below give T cell receptor beta chains drawn from one sample of a study of memory CD4+ T cells and cytomegalovirus serostatus. Some clones are missing from TCRdb's copy, which holds only in-frame ones; the method was immunoSEQ multiplex PCR. The sample carries 35,000 to 50,000 clones, 79% recorded once. What was sequenced was memory CD4+ T cells from blood. These receptors all stem from an adult in good health and CMV-seronegative. Both conserved end residues are trimmed from each CDR3. Where a row states a size, it is once, few, many or the class of an expanded clone; other rows omit it.

length | V | size | CDR3
12 | TRBV18 | . | ASSPGGFGTEAF
9 | TRBV20-1 | once | SASWLGAQH
13 | TRBV4-1 | . | ASSQVAGPGNTIY
9 | TRBV6-1 | . | ATRRDYGYT
13 | TRBV6-1 | . | ASTLGQGGGTEAF
10 | TRBV11-3 | . | ASSPRFQPQH
13 | TRBV7-2 | . | ASGLDRGRLEEQF
11 | TRBV6-1 | . | ASSDGLSTWAF
11 | TRBV29-1 | . | SVGRRGGYEQY
11 | TRBV2 | . | AGRQASGQPQH
14 | TRBV19 | . | ASSIRYRRPNTEAF
12 | TRBV30 | . | AWSRTGGNYGYT
17 | TRBV7-3 | . | ASSLKDRTSGSMRNEQF
15 | TRBV5-5 | . | ASSLPTSGSRNNEQF
13 | TRBV6-5 | . | ASSNRPPANEKLF
13 | TRBV19 | few | ASNANGEITDTQY
11 | TRBV11-2 | . | ASSLAVNYGYT
11 | TRBV14 | few | ASRGQPNEKLF
13 | TRBV11-2 | . | ASSPDRGKHNEQF
13 | TRBV19 | . | ASSSSGQGAWGYT
12 | TRBV19 | . | ASKLAGGGDTQY
11 | TRBV6-5 | . | ASSYTVNQPQH
10 | TRBV7-9 | . | ASSFSNQPQH
11 | TRBV2 | . | ASSEEGDQPQH
13 | TRBV30 | . | AWSLGSGGTDTQY
13 | TRBV7-2 | . | ASSLDPGGSYEQY
15 | TRBV5-1 | . | ASSARRASGRADEQF
11 | TRBV30 | . | AWGTGAGNGYT
12 | TRBV7-2 | . | ASSLGGRIETQY
12 | TRBV7-9 | . | ASSIAGVTYEQY
13 | TRBV25-1 | . | ASSTDSVRGTEAF
11 | TRBV5-4 | . | ASSPDPSGPQH
12 | TRBV5-5 | once | ASSLDEQGREAF
13 | TRBV4-2 | . | ASSQGTSLSEKLF
12 | TRBV10-1 | . | ASNDGQGSEKLF
10 | TRBV19 | . | ASSFSTDTQY
10 | TRBV30 | . | ASDRSFTEAF
13 | TRBV5-4 | few | ASSTSRVGNYGYT
11 | TRBV5-4 | . | ASSLSRGQTQY
12 | TRBV6-1 | . | ASRRGDLDYGYT
17 | TRBV11-2 | . | ASSLSGRQGITTNEKLF
12 | TRBV5-1 | . | ASSGGQITDTQY
11 | TRBV16 | . | ASSQSGGYEQY
14 | TRBV2 | . | ASRETTSGSPGELF
11 | TRBV11-2 | . | ASSADRGGEQF
11 | TRBV29-1 | . | SVEGTAYNEQF
11 | TRBV2 | . | ASSVGLAGEQY
13 | TRBV11-1 | . | ASSLAGSLSYEQY
12 | TRBV10-3 | few | AISESTGGYEQY